This record concerns one T cell receptor beta chain sequence. Its antigen remains unidentified. This sample was included in a study of cytomegalovirus exposure and HLA in healthy donors. About the research overall: The 100 to 150 validation repertoires and the roughly 680 first-cohort repertoires shared a platform, a later analysis reported.

Germline V CDR1 and CDR2: LGHNA, YSLEER. The CDR3 contains 16 residues. With V trimmed by 1 base and J by 4 bases, 5 bases remained unmatched. The study's findings and limits: 164 TCR beta chains were listed as cytomegalovirus-associated. The classifier reportedly diagnosed cytomegalovirus status with high specificity and sensitivity.

TCRdb's copy holds only in-frame clones and misses some; the assay was immunoSEQ multiplex PCR. The repertoire holds about 330,000 clones, with around 90% as singletons. The sequenced sample was PBMCs. This TCR was recovered from a woman aged 25 to 39 in good health and CMV-seropositive. The V and J genes are TRBV4-3 and TRBJ1-2; 11 nucleotides align to TRBD1. The CDR3 sequence: CASSQGPGQGGYGYTF. CDR3 nucleotides: TGCGCCAGCAGCCAAGGCCCGGGACAGGGGGGCTATGGCTACACCTTC.